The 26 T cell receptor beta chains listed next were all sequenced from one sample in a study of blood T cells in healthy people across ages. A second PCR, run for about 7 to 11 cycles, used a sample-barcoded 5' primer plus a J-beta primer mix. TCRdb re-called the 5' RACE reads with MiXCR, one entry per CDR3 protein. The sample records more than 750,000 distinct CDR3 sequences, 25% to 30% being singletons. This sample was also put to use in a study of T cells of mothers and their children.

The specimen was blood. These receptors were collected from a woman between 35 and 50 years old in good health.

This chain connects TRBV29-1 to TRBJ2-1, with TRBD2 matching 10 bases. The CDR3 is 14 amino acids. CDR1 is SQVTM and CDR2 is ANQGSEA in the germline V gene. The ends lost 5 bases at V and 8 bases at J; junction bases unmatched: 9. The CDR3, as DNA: TGCAGCGTTTTGGAGGCTAGCGGGAGTGATGAGCAGTTCTTC. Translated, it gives CSVLEASGSDEQFF.

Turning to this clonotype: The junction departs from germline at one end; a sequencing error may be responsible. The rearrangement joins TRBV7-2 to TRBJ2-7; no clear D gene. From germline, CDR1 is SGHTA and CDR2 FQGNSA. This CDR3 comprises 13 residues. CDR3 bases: TGTGCCTGCAGCTTAGATGCCGGATACGAGCAGTACTTC. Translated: CACSLDAGYEQYF.

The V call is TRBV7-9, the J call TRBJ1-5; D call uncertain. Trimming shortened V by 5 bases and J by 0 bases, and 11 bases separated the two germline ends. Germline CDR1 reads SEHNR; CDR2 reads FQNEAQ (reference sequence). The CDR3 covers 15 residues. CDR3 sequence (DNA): TGTGCCAGCAGCGCCGACGGTAATAGCAATCAGCCCCAGCATTTT. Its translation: CASSADGNSNQPQHF.

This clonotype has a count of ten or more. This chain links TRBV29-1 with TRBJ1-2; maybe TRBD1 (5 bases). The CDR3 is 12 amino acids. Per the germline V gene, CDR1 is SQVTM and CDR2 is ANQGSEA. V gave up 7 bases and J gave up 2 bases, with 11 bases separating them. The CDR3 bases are TGCAGCGCCTTGGGGCAAAACTATGGCTACACCTTC. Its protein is CSALGQNYGYTF.

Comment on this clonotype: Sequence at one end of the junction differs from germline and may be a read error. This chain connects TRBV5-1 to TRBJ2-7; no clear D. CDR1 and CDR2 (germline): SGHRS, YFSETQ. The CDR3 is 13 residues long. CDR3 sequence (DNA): TGCGCCAGCAGCTACCAGCCCTCCTACGGGCAGTACTTC. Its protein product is CASSYQPSYGQYF.

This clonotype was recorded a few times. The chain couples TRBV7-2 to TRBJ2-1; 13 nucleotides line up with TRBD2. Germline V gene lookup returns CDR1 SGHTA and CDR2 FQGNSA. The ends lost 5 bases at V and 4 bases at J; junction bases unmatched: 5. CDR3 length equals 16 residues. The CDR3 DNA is TGTGCCAGCAGCCCGGGACTAGCGGGAAGGTACAATGAGCAGTTCTTC. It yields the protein CASSPGLAGRYNEQFF.

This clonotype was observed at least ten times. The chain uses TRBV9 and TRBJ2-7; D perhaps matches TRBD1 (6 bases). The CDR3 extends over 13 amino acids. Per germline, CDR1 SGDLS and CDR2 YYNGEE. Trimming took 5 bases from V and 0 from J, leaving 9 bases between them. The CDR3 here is CASSGDTSYEQYF. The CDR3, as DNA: TGTGCCAGCAGTGGGGACACCTCCTACGAGCAGTACTTC.

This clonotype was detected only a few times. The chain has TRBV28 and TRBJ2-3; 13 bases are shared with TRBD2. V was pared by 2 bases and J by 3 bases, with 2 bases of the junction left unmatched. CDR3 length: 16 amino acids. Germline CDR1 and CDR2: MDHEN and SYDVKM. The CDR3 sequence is CASSLTSGGVTDTQYF. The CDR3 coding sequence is TGTGCCAGCAGTTTAACTAGCGGGGGGGTGACAGATACGCAGTATTTT.

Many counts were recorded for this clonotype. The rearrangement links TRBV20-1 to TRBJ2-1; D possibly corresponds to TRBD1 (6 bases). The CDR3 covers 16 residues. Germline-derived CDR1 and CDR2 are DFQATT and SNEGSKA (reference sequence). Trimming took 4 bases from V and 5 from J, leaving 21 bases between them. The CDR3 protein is CSAMLPTGYRDNEQFF. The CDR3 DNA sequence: TGCAGTGCTATGTTACCGACAGGTTACCGCGACAATGAGCAGTTCTTC.

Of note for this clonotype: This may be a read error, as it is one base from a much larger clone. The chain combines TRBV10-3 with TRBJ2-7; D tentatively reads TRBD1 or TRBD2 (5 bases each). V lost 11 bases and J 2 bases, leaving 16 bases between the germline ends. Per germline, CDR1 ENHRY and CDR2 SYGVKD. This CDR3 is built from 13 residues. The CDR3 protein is CAASRELTYEQYF. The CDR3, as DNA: TGTGCCGCCAGCAGGGAGTTAACCTACGAGCAGTACTTC.

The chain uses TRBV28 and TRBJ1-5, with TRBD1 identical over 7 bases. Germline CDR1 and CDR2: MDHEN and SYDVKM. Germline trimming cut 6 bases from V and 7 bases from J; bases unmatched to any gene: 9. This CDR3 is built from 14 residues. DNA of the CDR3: TGTGCCAGCAGCGAGGACAGGTGGCGCCAGCCCCAGCATTTT. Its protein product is CASSEDRWRQPQHF.

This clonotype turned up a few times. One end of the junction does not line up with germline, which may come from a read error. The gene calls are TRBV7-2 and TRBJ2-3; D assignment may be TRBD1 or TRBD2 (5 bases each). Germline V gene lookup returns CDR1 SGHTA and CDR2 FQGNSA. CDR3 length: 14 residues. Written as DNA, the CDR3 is TGTGCCATGGAGCGAGGGGCTGGCACAGATGCGCAGTATTTT. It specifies CAMERGAGTDAQYF.

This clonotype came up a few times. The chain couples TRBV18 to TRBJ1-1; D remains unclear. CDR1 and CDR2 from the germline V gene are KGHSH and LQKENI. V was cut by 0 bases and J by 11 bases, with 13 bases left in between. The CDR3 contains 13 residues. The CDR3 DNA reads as TGTGCCAGCTCACCACCGGAGCCTCGTGGGGCTTTCTTT. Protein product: CASSPPEPRGAFF. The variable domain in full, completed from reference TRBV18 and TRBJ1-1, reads NAGVMQNPRHLVRRRGQEARLRCSPMKGHSHVYWYRQLPEEGLKFMVYLQKENIIDESGMPKERFSAEFPKEGPSILRIQQVVRGDSAAYFCASSPPEPRGAFFGQGTRLTVV.

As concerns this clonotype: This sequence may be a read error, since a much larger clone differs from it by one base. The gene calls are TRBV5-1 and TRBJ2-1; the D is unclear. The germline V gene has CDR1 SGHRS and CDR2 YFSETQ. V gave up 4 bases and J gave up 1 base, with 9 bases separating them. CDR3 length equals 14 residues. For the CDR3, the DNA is TGCGCCAGCAGCGCGAGACATTCCTACAATGAGCAGTTCTTC. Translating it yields CASSARHSYNEQFF.

CDR3: CASRPDRFRETQYF. The CDR3 coding sequence is TGTGCCAGCAGGCCCGACAGGTTCAGGGAGACCCAGTACTTC. This rearrangement joins TRBV2 to TRBJ2-5; TRBD1 might be the D (6 bases). Germline lookup yields CDR1 SNHLY and CDR2 FYNNEI. V was shortened by 6 bases and J by 5 bases, with 16 bases between the two germline ends. This CDR3 contains 14 residues.

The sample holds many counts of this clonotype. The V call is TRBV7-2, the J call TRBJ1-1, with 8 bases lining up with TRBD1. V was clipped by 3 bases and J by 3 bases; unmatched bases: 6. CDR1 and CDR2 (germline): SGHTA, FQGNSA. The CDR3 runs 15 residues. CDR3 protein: CASSFDRGEDTEAFF. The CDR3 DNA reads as TGTGCCAGCAGCTTCGACAGGGGAGAGGACACTGAAGCTTTCTTT.

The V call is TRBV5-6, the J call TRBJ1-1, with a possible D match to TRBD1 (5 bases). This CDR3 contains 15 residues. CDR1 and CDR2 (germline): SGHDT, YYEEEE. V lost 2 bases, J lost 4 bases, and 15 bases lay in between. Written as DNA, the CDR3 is TGTGCCAGCAGCTTTAGTGGGGTAAGGGGCACTGAAGCTTTCTTT. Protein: CASSFSGVRGTEAFF. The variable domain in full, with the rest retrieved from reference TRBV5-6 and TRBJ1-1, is DAGVTQSPTHLIKTRGQQVTLRCSPKSGHDTVSWYQQALGQGPQFIFQYYEEEERQRGNFPDRFSGHQFPNYSSELNVNALLLGDSALYLCASSFSGVRGTEAFFGQGTRLTVV.

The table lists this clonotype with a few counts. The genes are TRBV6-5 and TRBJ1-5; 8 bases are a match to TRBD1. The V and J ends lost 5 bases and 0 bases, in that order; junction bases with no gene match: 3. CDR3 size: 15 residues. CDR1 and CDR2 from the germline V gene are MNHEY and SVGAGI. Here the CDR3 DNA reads TGTGCCAGCAGTAGGACAGGGATTAGCAATCAGCCCCAGCATTTT. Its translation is CASSRTGISNQPQHF.

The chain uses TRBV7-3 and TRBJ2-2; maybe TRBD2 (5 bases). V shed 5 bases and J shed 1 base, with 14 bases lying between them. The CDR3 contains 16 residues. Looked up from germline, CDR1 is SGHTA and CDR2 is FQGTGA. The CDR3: CASSPLGAGNTGELFF. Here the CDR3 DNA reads TGTGCCAGCAGCCCACTCGGTGCGGGGAACACCGGGGAGCTGTTTTTT.

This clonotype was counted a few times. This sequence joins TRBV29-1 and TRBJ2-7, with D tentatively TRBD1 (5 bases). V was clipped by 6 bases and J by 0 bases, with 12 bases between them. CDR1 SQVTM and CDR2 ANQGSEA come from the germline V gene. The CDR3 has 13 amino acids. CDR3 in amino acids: CSVMTVYSYEQYF. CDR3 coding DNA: TGCAGCGTAATGACAGTCTACTCCTACGAGCAGTACTTC.

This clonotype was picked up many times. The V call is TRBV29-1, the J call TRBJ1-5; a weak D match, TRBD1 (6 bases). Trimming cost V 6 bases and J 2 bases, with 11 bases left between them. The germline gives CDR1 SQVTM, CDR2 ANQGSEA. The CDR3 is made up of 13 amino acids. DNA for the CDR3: TGCAGCGTCCAGGGACACCGCAATCAGCCCCAGCATTTT. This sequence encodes CSVQGHRNQPQHF.

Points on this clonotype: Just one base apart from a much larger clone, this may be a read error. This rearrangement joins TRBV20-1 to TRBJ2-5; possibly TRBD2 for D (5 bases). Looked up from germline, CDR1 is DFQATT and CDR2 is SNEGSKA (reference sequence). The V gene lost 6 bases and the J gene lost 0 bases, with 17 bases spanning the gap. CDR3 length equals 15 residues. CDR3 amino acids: CSAVGQTTNQETQYF. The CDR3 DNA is TGCAGTGCGGTAGGCCAGACTACTAACCAAGAGACCCAGTACTTC.

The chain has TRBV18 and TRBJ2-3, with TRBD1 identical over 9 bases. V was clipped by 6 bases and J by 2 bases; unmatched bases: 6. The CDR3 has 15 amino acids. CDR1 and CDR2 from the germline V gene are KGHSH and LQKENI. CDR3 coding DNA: TGTGCCAGCTCCCAGGGGACAGGGACCACAGATACGCAGTATTTT. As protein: CASSQGTGTTDTQYF.

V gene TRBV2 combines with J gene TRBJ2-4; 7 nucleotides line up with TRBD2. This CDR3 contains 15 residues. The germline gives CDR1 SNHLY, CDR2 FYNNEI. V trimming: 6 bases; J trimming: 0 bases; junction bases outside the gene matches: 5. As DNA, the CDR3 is TGTGCCAGCAGCTGGGAGGGAGTAGCCAAAAACATTCAGTACTTC. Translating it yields CASSWEGVAKNIQYF.

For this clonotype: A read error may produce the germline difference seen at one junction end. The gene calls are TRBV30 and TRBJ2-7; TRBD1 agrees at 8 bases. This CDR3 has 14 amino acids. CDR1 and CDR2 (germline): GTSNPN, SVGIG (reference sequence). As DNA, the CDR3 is TGTGCCTGGAGTGTCGCAGGGGGCTCCCACGAGCAGTACTTC. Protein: CAWSVAGGSHEQYF.

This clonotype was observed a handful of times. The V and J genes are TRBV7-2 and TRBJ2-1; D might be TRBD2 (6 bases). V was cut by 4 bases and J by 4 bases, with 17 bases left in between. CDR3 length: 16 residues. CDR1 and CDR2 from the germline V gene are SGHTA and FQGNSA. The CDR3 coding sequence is TGTGCCAGCAGCTCCAGCGAGCGGGCACCTTACAATGAGCAGTTCTTC. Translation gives CASSSSERAPYNEQFF.